This entry describes one T cell receptor beta chain. The sample comes from a study of blood T cell repertoires in COVID-19. The CDR3 has 16 amino acids. V lost 3 bases and J 4 bases, leaving 17 bases between the germline ends. CDR1 and CDR2 (germline): MNHEY, SMNVEV (reference sequence). This table comes from immunoSEQ multiplex PCR, and its TCRdb copy is limited to in-frame clones, with some not included. Here the sample spans around 230,000 clones, about 88% being singletons. V gene TRBV27 combines with J gene TRBJ2-3; possibly TRBD1 for D (6 bases). The source is a woman aged 30 to 39 who had recovered from COVID-19. The sequencing sample was made of PBMCs or T cells enriched from blood (not recorded which). CDR3 sequence (DNA): TGTGCCAGCAGTTTGTCGCCACAGGGTCACGCAGATACGCAGTATTTT. Translated: CASSLSPQGHADTQYF.